The TCR beta chain described here comes from a study of regulatory T cells in long-lasting Graves disease. The study, taken as a whole, reports: Patients with persistent disease shared 2,741 public clonotypes, outpacing the roughly 950 shared by new patients. Favored usage of TRBV28, TRBJ1-2 and TRBJ2-5 was recorded in persistent disease.

Described time point: newly diagnosed GD, antithyroid drugs for less than 3 months. With RNA extracted from PBMCs as input, the TCR library was made. CDR3 regions were amplified by Arm-PCR using iRepertoire HTBI primers to build TCR beta libraries. TCRdb reanalysed the multiplex PCR reads using MiXCR and keeps one entry per CDR3 protein. The sample includes roughly 510,000 distinct CDR3 sequences, 15% to 20% of them seen just once. This clonotype was picked up many times. Its antigen is not identified. Germline trimming cut 2 bases from V and 6 bases from J; bases unmatched to any gene: 5. The CDR3 length is 15 residues. Germline-derived CDR1 and CDR2 are MDHEN and SYDVKM. Another study also made use of these data, one on T cells in Graves' hyperthyroidism and ophthalmopathy.

The sequence came from a man between 18 and 35 years old with Graves disease. The specimen comprised peripheral blood mononuclear cells (PBMCs), sampled at new diagnosis, from a patient treated with antithyroid drugs. The chain links TRBV28 to TRBJ2-1; 9 bases agree with TRBD2. The CDR3 coding sequence is TGTGCCAGCAGTTTAACGGGCGGGAGGGCCAATGAGCAGTTCTTC. Its protein is CASSLTGGRANEQFF.